This T cell receptor beta chain was sequenced during a study of Ad26.COV2.S vaccination and SARS-CoV-2 variants. Study-level findings and limits: Placebo recipients and vaccine recipients were similar in non-spike TCR breadth.

With 1 base removed from V and 2 bases from J, the gap between germline ends came to 7 bases. In germline, CDR1 is PRHDT, CDR2 FYEKMQ (reference sequence). The CDR3 is 14 amino acids. About this clone itself: Its antigen is not identified.

The table came from immunoSEQ multiplex PCR; TCRdb's copy has only in-frame clones and leaves some out. The sample yields over 250,000 clones, roughly 86% seen once. Sample treatment: over 15 received Ad26.COV2.S at low or high dose, single or two shots; roughly 5 received placebo; per-sample allocation not given. On day 63 after the first injection, vaccine and placebo recipients gave samples. Cohort 1b enrolled adults aged 18-55 years in Boston. The source material was peripheral blood, sampled in a trial of Ad26.COV2.S vaccine versus placebo. The V call is TRBV13, the J call TRBJ2-3; a possible D gene is TRBD2 (5 bases). The receptor's source is a person aged 18-65 years who received the Ad26.COV2.S COVID-19 vaccine or a placebo. As DNA, the CDR3 is TGTGCCAGCAGCTTAGAGCGGTTCACAGATACGCAGTATTTT. This translates into CASSLERFTDTQYF.